A single sample gave rise to the 6 T cell receptor beta chains below, sequenced in a study of cytomegalovirus exposure and HLA in healthy donors. Use of 60 Vbeta and 13 Jbeta primers characterized the PCR. Generated by immunoSEQ multiplex PCR, the TCRdb table keeps only in-frame clones and is missing some. The sample holds about 170,000 clones; around 78% are singletons and the top ten take more than 2%. Sequenced: PBMCs. These receptors were taken from a woman aged 25 to 39 in good health and CMV-seropositive.

The CDR3 protein is CASSRGQETQYF. CDR3 DNA sequence: TGTGCCAGCAGCAGGGGCCAAGAGACCCAGTACTTC. The chain uses TRBV9 and TRBJ2-5; D may be TRBD1 (5 bases). V was pared by 4 bases and J by 1 base, with 5 bases between. Per germline, CDR1 SGDLS and CDR2 YYNGEE. CDR3 size: 12 residues.

The gene calls are TRBV28 and TRBJ2-6, with D perhaps TRBD2 (6 bases). CDR1 MDHEN and CDR2 SYDVKM come from the germline V gene. Trimming took 6 bases from V and 2 from J, leaving 11 bases between them. This CDR3 has 15 residues. In nucleotides, the CDR3 is TGTGCCAGCAGCCCCACGGGGGCTGGGGCCAACGTCCTGACTTTC. Encoded protein: CASSPTGAGANVLTF.

The chain uses TRBV2 and TRBJ1-5; TRBD1 agrees at 8 bases. The germline gives CDR1 SNHLY, CDR2 FYNNEI. The CDR3 has 15 residues. The V gene end was trimmed by 7 bases and the J gene end by 4 bases; junction bases not matched to a gene: 9. The CDR3 loop reads CASTSTGGNNQPQHF. CDR3 nucleotide sequence: TGTGCCAGCACCTCAACAGGGGGGAATAATCAGCCCCAGCATTTT.

This rearrangement joins TRBV2 to TRBJ2-5, with 16 bases that match TRBD2. Unmatched junction bases numbered 6, after V lost 6 bases and J lost 5 bases. The CDR3 spans 16 residues. The germline gives CDR1 SNHLY, CDR2 FYNNEI. The CDR3 reads CASRGLAGGSRETQYF. DNA for the CDR3: TGTGCCAGCAGGGGACTAGCGGGAGGGAGTAGGGAGACCCAGTACTTC.

This chain connects TRBV10-3 to TRBJ1-5; no clear D. V was cut by 0 bases and J by 5 bases, with 11 bases left in between. The CDR3 runs to 15 residues. Germline loops: CDR1 ENHRY, CDR2 SYGVKD. CDR3 DNA sequence: TGTGCCATCAGTGAGTCGTTCAATTTCCATCAGCCCCAGCATTTT. Translating it yields CAISESFNFHQPQHF.

The sample holds a few counts of this clone. The genes are TRBV7-2 and TRBJ2-3, with D perhaps matching TRBD1 (6 bases). Per germline, CDR1 SGHTA and CDR2 FQGNSA. The CDR3 loop spans 15 amino acids. V was trimmed by 0 bases and J by 3 bases, leaving 10 bases between them. The CDR3 bases are TGTGCCAGCAGCTTAGCCCCACAGGGTACAGATACGCAGTATTTT. This gives the protein CASSLAPQGTDTQYF. Using reference TRBV7-2 and TRBJ2-3 for the parts outside the CDR3, the full variable domain is GAGVSQSPSNKVTEKGKDVELRCDPISGHTALYWYRQSLGQGLEFLIYFQGNSAPDKSGLPSDRFSAERTGGSVSTLTIQRTQQEDSAVYLCASSLAPQGTDTQYFGPGTRLTVL.